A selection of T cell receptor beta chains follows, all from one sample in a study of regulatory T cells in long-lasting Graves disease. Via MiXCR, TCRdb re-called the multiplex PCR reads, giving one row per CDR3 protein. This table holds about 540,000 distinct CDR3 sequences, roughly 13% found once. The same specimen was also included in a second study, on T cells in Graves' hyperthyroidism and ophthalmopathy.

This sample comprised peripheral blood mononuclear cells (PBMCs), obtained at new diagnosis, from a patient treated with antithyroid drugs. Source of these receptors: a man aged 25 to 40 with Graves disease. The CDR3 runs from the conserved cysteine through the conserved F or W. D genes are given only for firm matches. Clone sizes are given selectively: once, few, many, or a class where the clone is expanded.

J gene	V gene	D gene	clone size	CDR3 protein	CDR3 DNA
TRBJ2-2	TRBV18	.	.	CASSRTATGELFF	TGTGCCAGCTCGCGGACGGCCACCGGGGAGCTGTTTTTT
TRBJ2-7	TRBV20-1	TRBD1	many	CSALTGVNSYEQYF	TGCAGTGCACTGACAGGGGTCAACTCCTACGAGCAGTACTTC
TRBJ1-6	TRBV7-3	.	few	CASSLWAENSPLHF	TGTGCCAGCAGCTTATGGGCAGAGAATTCACCCCTCCACTTT
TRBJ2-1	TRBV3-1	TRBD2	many	CASSHGLALNEQFF	TGTGCCAGCAGCCACGGACTAGCGCTGAATGAGCAGTTCTTC
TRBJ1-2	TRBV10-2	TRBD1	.	CASSERGTGPNYGYTF	TGCGCCAGCAGTGAGCGGGGGACAGGGCCTAACTATGGCTACACCTTC
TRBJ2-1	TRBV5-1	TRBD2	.	CASSLVVASGRNEQFF	TGCGCCAGCAGCTTGGTCGTTGCTAGCGGGAGAAATGAGCAGTTCTTC
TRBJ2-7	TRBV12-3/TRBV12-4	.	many	CASSPGFVDEQYF	TGTGCCAGCAGTCCGGGATTTGTCGACGAGCAGTACTTC
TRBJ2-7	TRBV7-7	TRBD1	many	CASSLGAGGEQYF	TGTGCCAGCAGCTTAGGGGCAGGGGGTGAGCAGTACTTC
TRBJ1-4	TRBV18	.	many	CASATGTGNEKLFF	TGTGCCAGTGCAACCGGGACGGGAAATGAAAAACTGTTTTTT
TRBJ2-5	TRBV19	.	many	CASRPGHQETQYF	TGTGCCAGTAGGCCAGGACACCAAGAGACCCAGTACTTC
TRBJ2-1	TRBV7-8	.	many	CASSRGGEDEQFF	TGTGCCAGCAGCCGGGGCGGTGAAGATGAGCAGTTCTTC
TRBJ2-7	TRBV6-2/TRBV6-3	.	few	CASSSTISPYEQYF	TGTGCCAGCAGTTCTACCATTTCGCCTTACGAGCAGTACTTC
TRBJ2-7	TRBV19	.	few	CASSMNRGNEQYF	TGTGCCAGTAGTATGAACCGAGGGAACGAGCAGTACTTC
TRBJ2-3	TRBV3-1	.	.	CASSQLSETDTQYF	TGTGCCAGCAGCCAACTTAGCGAGACAGATACGCAGTATTTT
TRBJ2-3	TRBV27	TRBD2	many	CASSSTSGASTDTQYF	TGTGCCAGCAGTTCGACTAGCGGAGCTAGCACAGATACGCAGTATTTT
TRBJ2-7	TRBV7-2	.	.	CASSLGAGLLTYEQYF	TGTGCCAGCAGCCTGGGGGCCGGACTGCTCACCTACGAGCAGTACTTC
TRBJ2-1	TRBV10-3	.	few	CAISDSGGPGQFF	TGTGCCATCAGTGATTCCGGGGGCCCTGGGCAGTTCTTC
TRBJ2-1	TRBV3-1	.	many	CASSGGLPPYNEQFF	TGTGCCAGCAGCGGGGGGCTTCCCCCCTACAATGAGCAGTTCTTC